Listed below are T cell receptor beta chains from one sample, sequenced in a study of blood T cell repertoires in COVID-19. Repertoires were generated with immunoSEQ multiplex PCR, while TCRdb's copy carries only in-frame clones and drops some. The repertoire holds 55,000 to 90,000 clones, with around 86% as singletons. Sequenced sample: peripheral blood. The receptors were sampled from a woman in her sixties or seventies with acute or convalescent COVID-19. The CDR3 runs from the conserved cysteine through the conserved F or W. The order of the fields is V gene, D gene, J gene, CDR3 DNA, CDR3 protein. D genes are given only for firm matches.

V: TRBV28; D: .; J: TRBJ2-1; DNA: TGTGCCAGCGTAGAACCGGGACTCTACAATGAGCAGTTCTTC; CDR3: CASVEPGLYNEQFF
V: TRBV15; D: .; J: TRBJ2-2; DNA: TGTGCCACCAGCGGTAGGGGTCCCGGTGCCGGGGAGCTGTTTTTT; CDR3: CATSGRGPGAGELFF
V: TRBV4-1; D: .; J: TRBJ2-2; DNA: TGCGCCAGCAGCCAAGATAGGAGTATCGGAGAGCTGTTTTTT; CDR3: CASSQDRSIGELFF
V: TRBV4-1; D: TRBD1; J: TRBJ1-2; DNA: TGCGCCAGCAGCCGTGGGACAGGCCTATCTAACTATGGCTACACCTTC; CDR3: CASSRGTGLSNYGYTF
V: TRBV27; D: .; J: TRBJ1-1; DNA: TGTGCCAGCAGTCCAACAGGTTTAAACACTGAAGCTTTCTTT; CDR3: CASSPTGLNTEAFF
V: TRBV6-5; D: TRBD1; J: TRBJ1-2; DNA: TGTGCCAGCAGAGAGACCGGGACAGGGGGAGGCTACACCTTC; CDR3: CASRETGTGGGYTF
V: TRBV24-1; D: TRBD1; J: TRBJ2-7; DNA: TGTGCCACCAAGTATACCGGGACAGGGGGCCACGAGCAGTACTTC; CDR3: CATKYTGTGGHEQYF
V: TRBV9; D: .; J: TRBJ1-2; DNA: TGTGCCAGCAGCGTATCCCCTTTTAGAACGAGCGGGAACTATGGCTACACCTTC; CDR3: CASSVSPFRTSGNYGYTF
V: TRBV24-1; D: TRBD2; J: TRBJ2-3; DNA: TGTGCCACCAGTGAGCCTACTAGCGGGGGAACAGATACGCAGTATTTT; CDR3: CATSEPTSGGTDTQYF
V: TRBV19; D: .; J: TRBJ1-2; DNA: TGTGCCAGTAGTATCAGGGGCAACTATGGCTACACCTTC; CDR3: CASSIRGNYGYTF
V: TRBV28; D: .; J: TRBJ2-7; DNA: TGTGCCAGCAGCTTCGGGATGGCCTACGAGCAGTACTTC; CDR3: CASSFGMAYEQYF
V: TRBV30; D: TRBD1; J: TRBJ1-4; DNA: TGTGCCAGCCGGGACAGGGGAGGGCTTAATGAAAAACTGTTTTTT; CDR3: CASRDRGGLNEKLFF
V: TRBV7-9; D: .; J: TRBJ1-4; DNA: TGTGCCAGCAGCTTAGATGCAGGGGCAGAAAAACTGTTTTTT; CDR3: CASSLDAGAEKLFF
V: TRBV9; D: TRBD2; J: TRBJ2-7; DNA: TGTGCCAGCAGCCCATTTGGACTAGCGGGGATCTACGAGCAGTACTTC; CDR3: CASSPFGLAGIYEQYF
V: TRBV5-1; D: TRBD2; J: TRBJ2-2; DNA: TGCGCCAGCAGCTTTACTGCGGGGGGGCGCACCGGGGAGCTGTTTTTT; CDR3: CASSFTAGGRTGELFF
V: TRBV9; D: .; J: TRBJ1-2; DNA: TGTGCCAGCAGCTGGACAGTAGCTGGCTACACCTTC; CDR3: CASSWTVAGYTF
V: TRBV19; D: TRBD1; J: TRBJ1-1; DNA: TGTGCCAGTAGACTATCGAACAGGGGGCCAGAAGCTTTCTTT; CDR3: CASRLSNRGPEAFF